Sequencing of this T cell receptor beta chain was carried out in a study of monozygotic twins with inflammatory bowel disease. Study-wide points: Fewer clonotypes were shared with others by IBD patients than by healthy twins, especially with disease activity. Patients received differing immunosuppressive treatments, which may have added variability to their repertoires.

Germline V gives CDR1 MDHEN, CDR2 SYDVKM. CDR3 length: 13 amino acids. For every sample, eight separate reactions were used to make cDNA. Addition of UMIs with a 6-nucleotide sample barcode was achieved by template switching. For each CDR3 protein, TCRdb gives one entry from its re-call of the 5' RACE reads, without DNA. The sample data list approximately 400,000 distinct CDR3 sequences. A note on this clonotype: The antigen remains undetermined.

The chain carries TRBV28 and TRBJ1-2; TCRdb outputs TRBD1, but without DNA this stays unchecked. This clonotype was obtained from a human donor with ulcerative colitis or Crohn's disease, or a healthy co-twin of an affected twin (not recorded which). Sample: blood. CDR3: CASSVGTVWGYTF.